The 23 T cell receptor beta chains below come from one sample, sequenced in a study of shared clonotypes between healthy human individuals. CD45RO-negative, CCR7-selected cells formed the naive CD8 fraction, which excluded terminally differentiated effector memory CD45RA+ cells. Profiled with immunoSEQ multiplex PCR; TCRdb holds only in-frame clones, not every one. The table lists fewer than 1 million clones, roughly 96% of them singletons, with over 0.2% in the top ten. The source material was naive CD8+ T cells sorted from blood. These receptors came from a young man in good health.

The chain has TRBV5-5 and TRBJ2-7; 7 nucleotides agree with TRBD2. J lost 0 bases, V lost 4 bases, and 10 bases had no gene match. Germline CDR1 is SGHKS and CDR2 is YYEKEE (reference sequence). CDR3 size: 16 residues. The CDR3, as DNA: TGTGCCAGCAGCCTGTGGGCGGGAGAATTCTCCTACGAGCAGTACTTC. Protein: CASSLWAGEFSYEQYF.

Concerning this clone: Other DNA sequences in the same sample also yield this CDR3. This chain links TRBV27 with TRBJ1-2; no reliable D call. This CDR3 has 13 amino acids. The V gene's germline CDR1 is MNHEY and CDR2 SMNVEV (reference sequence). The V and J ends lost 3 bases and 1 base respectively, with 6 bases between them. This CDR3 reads CASSLGINYGYTF. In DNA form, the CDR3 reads TGTGCCAGCAGTTTGGGTATTAACTATGGCTACACCTTC.

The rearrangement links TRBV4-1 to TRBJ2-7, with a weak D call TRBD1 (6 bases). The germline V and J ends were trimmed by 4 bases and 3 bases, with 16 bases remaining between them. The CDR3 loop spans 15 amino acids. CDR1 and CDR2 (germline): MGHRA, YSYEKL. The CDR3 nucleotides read TGCGCCAGCAGCCCCGTGGGCCAGGGGTTCTACGAGCAGTACTTC. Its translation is CASSPVGQGFYEQYF.

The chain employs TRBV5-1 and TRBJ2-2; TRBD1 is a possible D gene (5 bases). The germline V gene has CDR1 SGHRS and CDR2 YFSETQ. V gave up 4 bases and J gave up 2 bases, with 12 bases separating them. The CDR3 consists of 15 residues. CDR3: CASSLDSFNTGELFF. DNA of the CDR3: TGCGCCAGCAGCCTAGACAGCTTTAACACCGGGGAGCTGTTTTTT.

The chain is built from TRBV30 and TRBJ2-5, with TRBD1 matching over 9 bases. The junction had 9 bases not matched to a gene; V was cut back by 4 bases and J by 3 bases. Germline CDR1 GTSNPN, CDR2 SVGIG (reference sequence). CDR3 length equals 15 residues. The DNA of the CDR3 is TGTGCCTGGAATAAACCGGGACAGGGAGAAGAGACCCAGTACTTC. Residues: CAWNKPGQGEETQYF.

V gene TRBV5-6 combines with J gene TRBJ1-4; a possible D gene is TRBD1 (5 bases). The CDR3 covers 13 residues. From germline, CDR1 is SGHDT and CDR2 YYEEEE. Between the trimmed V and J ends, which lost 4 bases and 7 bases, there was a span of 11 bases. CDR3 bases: TGTGCCAGCAGCCCGGGGGATGCTGAAAAACTGTTTTTT. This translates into CASSPGDAEKLFF.

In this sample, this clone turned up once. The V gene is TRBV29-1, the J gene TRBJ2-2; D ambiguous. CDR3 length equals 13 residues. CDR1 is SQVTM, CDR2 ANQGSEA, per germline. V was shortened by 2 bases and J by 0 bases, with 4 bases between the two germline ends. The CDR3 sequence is CSVETPNTGELFF. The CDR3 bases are TGCAGCGTTGAAACACCGAACACCGGGGAGCTGTTTTTT.

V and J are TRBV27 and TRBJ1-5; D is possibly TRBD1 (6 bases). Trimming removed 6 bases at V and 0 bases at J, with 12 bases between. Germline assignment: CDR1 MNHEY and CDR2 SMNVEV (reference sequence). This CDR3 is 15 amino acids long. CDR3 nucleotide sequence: TGTGCCAGCAGATTGACAGGTTATAGCAATCAGCCCCAGCATTTT. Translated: CASRLTGYSNQPQHF.

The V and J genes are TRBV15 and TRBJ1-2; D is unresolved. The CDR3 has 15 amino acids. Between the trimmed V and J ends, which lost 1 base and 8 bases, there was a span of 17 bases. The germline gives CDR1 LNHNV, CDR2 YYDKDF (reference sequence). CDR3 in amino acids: CATSRAKGPGGGYTF. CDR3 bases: TGTGCCACCAGCAGAGCTAAGGGCCCCGGCGGGGGCTACACCTTC. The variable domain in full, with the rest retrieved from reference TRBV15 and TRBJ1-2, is DAMVIQNPRYQVTQFGKPVTLSCSQTLNHNVMYWYQQKSSQAPKLLFHYYDKDFNNEADTPDNFQSRRPNTSFCFLDIRSPGLGDTAMYLCATSRAKGPGGGYTFGSGTRLTVV.

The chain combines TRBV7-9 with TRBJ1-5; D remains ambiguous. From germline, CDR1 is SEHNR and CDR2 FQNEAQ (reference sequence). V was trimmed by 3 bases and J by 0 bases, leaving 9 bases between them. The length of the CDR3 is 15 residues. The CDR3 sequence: CASSLGVDSNQPQHF. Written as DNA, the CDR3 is TGTGCCAGCAGCTTGGGAGTGGATAGCAATCAGCCCCAGCATTTT.

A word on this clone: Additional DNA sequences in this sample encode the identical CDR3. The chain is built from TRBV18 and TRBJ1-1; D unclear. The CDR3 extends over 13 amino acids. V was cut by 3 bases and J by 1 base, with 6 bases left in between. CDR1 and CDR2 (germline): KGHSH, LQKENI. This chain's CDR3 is CASSPPSNTEAFF. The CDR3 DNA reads TGTGCCAGCTCACCTCCGTCGAACACTGAAGCTTTCTTT.

The CDR3 region is CATTPDRADTEAFF. Here the CDR3 DNA reads TGTGCCACCACGCCGGACAGGGCGGACACTGAAGCTTTCTTT. The J gene is TRBJ1-1, the V gene TRBV15; TRBD1 agrees at 8 bases. The germline gives CDR1 LNHNV, CDR2 YYDKDF (reference sequence). Trimming at V came to 7 bases and at J to 3 bases, leaving 7 bases not matched to a gene. The CDR3 spans 14 residues. Drawing the rest from reference TRBV15 and TRBJ1-1, the complete variable domain is DAMVIQNPRYQVTQFGKPVTLSCSQTLNHNVMYWYQQKSSQAPKLLFHYYDKDFNNEADTPDNFQSRRPNTSFCFLDIRSPGLGDTAMYLCATTPDRADTEAFFGQGTRLTVV.

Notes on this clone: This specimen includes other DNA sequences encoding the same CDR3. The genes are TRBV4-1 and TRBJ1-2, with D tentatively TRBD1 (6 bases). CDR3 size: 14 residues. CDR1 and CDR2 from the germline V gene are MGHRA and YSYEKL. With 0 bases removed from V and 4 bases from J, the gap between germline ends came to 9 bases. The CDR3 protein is CASSQDRGGYGYTF. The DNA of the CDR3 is TGCGCCAGCAGCCAAGACAGGGGCGGCTATGGCTACACCTTC.

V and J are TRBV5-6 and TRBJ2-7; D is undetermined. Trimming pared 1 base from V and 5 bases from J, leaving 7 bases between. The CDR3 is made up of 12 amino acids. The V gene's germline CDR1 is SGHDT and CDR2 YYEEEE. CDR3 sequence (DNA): TGTGCCAGCAGCTTGAGTATCCACGAGCAGTACTTC. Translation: CASSLSIHEQYF.

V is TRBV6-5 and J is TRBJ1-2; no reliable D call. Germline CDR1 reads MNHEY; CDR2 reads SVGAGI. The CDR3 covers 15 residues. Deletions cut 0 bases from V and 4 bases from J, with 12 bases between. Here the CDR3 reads CASSYSSKSSYGYTF. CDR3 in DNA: TGTGCCAGCAGTTACTCGTCCAAATCTAGCTATGGCTACACCTTC.

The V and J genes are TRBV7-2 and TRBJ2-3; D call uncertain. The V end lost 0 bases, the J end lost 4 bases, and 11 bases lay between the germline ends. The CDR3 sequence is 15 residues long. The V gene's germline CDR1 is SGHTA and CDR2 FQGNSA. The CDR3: CASSLAVVRADTQYF. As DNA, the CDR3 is TGTGCCAGCAGCTTAGCGGTTGTTAGGGCAGATACGCAGTATTTT.

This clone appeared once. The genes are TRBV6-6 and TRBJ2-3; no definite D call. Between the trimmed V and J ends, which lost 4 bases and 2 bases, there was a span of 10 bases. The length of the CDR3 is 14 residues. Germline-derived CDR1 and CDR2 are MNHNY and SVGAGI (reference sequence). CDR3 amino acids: CASSSRSITDTQYF. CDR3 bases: TGTGCCAGCAGTTCCCGATCCATCACAGATACGCAGTATTTT.

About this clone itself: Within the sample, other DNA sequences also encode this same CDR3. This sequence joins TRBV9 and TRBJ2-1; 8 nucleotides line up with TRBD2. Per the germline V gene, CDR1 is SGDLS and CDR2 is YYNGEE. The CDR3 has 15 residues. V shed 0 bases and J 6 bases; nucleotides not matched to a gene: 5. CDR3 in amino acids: CASSVGLAGGNEQFF. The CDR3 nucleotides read TGTGCCAGCAGCGTAGGGCTAGCGGGCGGCAATGAGCAGTTCTTC.

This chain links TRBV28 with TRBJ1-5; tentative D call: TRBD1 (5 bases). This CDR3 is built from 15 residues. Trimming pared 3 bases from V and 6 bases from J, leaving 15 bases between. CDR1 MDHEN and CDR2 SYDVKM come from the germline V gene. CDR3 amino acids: CASSLTGRGSQPQHF. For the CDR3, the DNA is TGTGCCAGCAGTTTGACTGGGAGGGGTAGTCAGCCCCAGCATTTT.

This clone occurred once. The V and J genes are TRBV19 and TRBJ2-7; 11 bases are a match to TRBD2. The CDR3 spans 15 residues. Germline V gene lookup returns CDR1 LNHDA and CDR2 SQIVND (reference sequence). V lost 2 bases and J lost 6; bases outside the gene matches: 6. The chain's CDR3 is CASSITGTSGGEQYF. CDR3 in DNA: TGTGCCAGTAGTATAACCGGGACTAGCGGAGGCGAGCAGTACTTC.

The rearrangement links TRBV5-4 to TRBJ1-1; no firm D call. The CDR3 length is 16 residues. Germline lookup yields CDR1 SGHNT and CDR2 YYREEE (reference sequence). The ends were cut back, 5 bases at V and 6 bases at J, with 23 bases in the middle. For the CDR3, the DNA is TGTGCCAGCAGGCTTCGGGAACATGGGATCCCATCTGAAGCTTTCTTT. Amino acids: CASRLREHGIPSEAFF.

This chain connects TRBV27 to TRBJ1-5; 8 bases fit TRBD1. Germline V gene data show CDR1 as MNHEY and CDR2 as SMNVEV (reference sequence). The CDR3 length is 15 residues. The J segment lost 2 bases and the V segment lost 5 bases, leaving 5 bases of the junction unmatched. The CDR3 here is CASSPDRAGNQPQHF. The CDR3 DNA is TGTGCCAGCAGTCCGGACAGGGCTGGCAATCAGCCCCAGCATTTT.

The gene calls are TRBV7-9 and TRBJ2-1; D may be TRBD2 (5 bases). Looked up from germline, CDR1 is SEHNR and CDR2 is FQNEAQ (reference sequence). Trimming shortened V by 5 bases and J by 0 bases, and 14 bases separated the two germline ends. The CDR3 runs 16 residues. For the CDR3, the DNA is TGTGCCAGCAGCCCGAGATGGGAGAGCTCCTACAATGAGCAGTTCTTC. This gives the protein CASSPRWESSYNEQFF.